This T cell receptor beta chain was obtained from a study of CD8+ T cells in alopecia areata (dated by TCRdb to 2016 to 2019). Some background on the complete study: Treated patients were enrolled in an open-label pilot trial of oral tofacitinib at 5 to 10 mg twice daily for moderate-to-severe alopecia areata. Tofacitinib was administered for 6 to 18 months, and 6 months of follow-up off drug were then conducted to assess delayed response and recurrence. High-throughput TCRbeta sequencing was used to examine T cell clonal expansion in alopecia areata in both the C3H/HeJ mouse model and human patients. Clonality in the scalp was compared among normal scalp (n=4), patchy alopecia areata scalp (n=8), and alopecia totalis/universalis scalp (n=8). In treated patients, disease severity was measured using the SALT score, which gives the percentage of scalp surface area affected. Biopsies were taken from tofacitinib-treated patients at baseline and again at 4 and 24 weeks into treatment, and several of those patients also had a later scalp biopsy. Scalp tissue and sorted CD4+ and CD8+ peripheral blood T cells from patchy and totalis/universalis alopecia areata patients and from healthy controls were covered by human TCRbeta sequencing. RNA came from the PAXgene miRNA kit for fixed scalp, the miRNeasy kit for PBMCs, and the RNeasy kit for mouse skin. TCRbeta CDR3 regions were amplified by immunoSEQ multiplex PCR with 35 Vbeta forward and 13 Jbeta reverse primers. The paper as a whole reports these results and caveats: Compared with normal scalp, lesional scalp had higher clonality and more expanded CD8+ clones, particularly in alopecia totalis/universalis, a pattern that suggests antigenic drive. Because the treated cohort was small and had only one nonresponder, larger studies are needed to examine links between baseline CD8+ expansion and response. Compared with mice, TCR sequences shared between patients were less clear, possibly partly because of HLA diversity across the patient population. During tofacitinib treatment, many expanded lesional clones remained in scalp and blood, and this persistence may partly explain relapse after treatment is stopped. With tofacitinib, both scalp clonality and the number of expanded CD8+ clones among the top 100 scalp clones went down significantly. Scalp TCR repertoire analysis is complicated because resident alphabeta T cells in normal human skin are also sequenced, whereas mouse skin is dominated by gammadelta T cells.

V and J lose 4 bases and 5 bases, and a span of 16 bases separates them. CDR1 and CDR2 are read off the germline V gene as SGHRS and YFSETQ. The CDR3 goes from the cysteine to the phenylalanine over 15 residues. Just the 45-base CDR3 DNA is kept, in frame starting at base 1. The sample's time point label, in plain terms: roughly 24 weeks on oral tofacitinib. The treatment or condition label, as the study defines it: oral pan-JAK inhibitor, 5-10 mg twice daily. Peripheral blood and lesional scalp punch biopsies were obtained from patients with alopecia areata. PBMCs were isolated by density centrifugation and stained for CD3, CD4 and CD8, after which CD4+ and CD8+ T cells were sorted on a FACSAria. Details on this clone: It has no known antigen specificity. Base qualities are not at hand, and no much larger clone is one base apart.

The library was generated by the immunoSEQ multiplex PCR assay. RNA was extracted from all samples and reverse transcribed into cDNA as template for TCR sequencing. First-strand cDNA was synthesized with SuperScript III using a 2:1 mix of oligo-dT and random hexamers. A synthetic immune receptor repertoire was used to measure amplification bias, and any remaining bias was corrected computationally. For the original study's pipeline: Raw reads were preprocessed to remove errors, and CDR3 was defined according to IMGT conventions as the region from the conserved cysteine to phenylalanine. Clonality was computed by normalizing Shannon entropy by log2 of the number of productive unique TCRs and subtracting the result from 1. CD4 or CD8 identity of scalp clones was inferred by cross-referencing scalp TCRbeta sequences with sorted blood CD4 and CD8 repertoires. Held by TCRdb, this immuneACCESS table contains in-frame sequences only and omits some clones. Under half of the omission traces to an unresolved V gene where checked; the cause of the rest is unknown. V and J calls and clone size come straight from that table; D and trimming were deduced from the DNA. The sample table records 150,000 to 200,000 clones; approximately 60% of these occur just once. The top ten clonotypes cover 14% of the sample.

The specimen was CD4+ T cells sorted from blood, collected at week 24, from a patient treated with tofacitinib. The chain is assembled from TRBV5-1 and TRBJ2-1; a tentative D match to TRBD1 spans 6 bases. The origin of this receptor is a human donor with alopecia areata. The nucleotide sequence is TGCGCCAGCAGCGCGGACAGCAACTTGGACAATGAGCAGTTCTTC. Its protein product is CASSADSNLDNEQFF.